This T cell receptor (beta chain) is drawn from a study of blood T cells in healthy people across ages. Study-wide results and limits: Comparison with aged donors showed that long-lived donors had more naive CD4+ cells and higher diversity. No conclusive comparison of naive versus antigen-experienced cells was possible with unsorted PBMCs.

Each sample used at least 7 million PBMCs. In the case of this clonotype: Antigen: not known.

The germline V gene has CDR1 MNHEY and CDR2 SVGAGI. The ends were cut back, 6 bases at V and 2 bases at J, with 7 bases in the middle. The CDR3 sequence is 12 residues long. PCR was performed a second time for about 7 to 12 cycles using a sample-barcoded 5' primer and a J-beta primer mix. A template-switch adaptor that had 12 random nucleotides put a tag on each cDNA molecule. TCRdb fed the 5' RACE reads into MiXCR, producing one record per CDR3 protein. Among hundreds of thousands of distinct CDR3 sequences listed, approximately 49% were seen once. Sequencing was performed on blood. The chain has TRBV6-5 and TRBJ1-1; no reliable D call. The sequence derives from a woman aged 55-70 years in good health. CDR3 in amino acids: CASRRPNTEAFF. Written as DNA, the CDR3 is TGTGCCAGCAGGCGCCCCAACACTGAAGCTTTCTTT.